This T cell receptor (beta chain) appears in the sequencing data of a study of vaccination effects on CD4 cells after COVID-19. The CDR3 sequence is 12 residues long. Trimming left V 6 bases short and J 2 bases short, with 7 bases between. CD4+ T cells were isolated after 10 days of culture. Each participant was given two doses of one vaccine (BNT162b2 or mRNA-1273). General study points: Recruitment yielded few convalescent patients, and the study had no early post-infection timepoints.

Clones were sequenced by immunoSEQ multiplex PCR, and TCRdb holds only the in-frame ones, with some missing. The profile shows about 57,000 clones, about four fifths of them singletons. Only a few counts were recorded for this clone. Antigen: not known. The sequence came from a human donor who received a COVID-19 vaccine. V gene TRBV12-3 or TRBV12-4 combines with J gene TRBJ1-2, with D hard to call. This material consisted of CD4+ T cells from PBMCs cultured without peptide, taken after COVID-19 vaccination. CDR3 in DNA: TGTGCCAGCAGGGGTCTGAACTATGGCTACACCTTC. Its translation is CASRGLNYGYTF.